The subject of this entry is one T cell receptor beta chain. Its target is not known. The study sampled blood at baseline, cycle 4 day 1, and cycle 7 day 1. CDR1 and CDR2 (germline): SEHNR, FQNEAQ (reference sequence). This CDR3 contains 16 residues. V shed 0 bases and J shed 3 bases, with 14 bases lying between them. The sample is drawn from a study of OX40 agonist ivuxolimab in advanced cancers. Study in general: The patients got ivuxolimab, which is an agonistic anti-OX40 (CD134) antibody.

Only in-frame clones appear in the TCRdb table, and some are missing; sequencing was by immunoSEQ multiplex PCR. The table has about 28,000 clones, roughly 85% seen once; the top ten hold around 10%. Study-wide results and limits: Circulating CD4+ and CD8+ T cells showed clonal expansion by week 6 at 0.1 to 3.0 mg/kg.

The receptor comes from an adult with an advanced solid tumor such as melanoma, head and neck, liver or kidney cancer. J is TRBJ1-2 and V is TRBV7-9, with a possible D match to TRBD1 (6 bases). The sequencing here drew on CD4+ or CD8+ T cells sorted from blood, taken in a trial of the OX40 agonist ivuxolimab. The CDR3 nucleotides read TGTGCCAGCAGCTTAGCCTCGTGGGGGCCGCACTATGGCTACACCTTC. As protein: CASSLASWGPHYGYTF.